This TCR beta chain was captured by sequencing in a study of technical replicates of blood from several donors. TCRdb's table, derived via immunoSEQ multiplex PCR, lists solely in-frame clones and lacks some. The sample has 65,000 to 80,000 clones; 95% to 97% are singletons. This CDR3 is 14 amino acids long. With 2 bases removed from V and 5 bases from J, the gap between germline ends came to 12 bases. Germline V gene data show CDR1 as MGHRA and CDR2 as YSYEKL. The source of this sequence is a human donor in good health. The J gene is TRBJ1-1, the V gene TRBV4-1; a possible D gene is TRBD1 (5 bases). Sequences were obtained from T cells isolated from PBMCs. The CDR3 bases are TGCGCCAGCAGCCAACAGGGAATAGGGACTGAAGCTTTCTTT. The encoded protein is CASSQQGIGTEAFF.